This is a list of T cell receptor beta chains from one sample in a study of T cell repertoires in cytomegalovirus infection. From the reads, TCRdb called clonotypes with MiXCR, one entry per CDR3 protein. This sample has approximately 320,000 distinct CDR3 sequences, with more than 8% found just once. Material: PBMCs. These receptors originate from a human donor in good health (CMV status not recorded). Some clones in this sample may be carry-over from other donors' samples. Both conserved end residues are part of each CDR3. Each record gives: clone size, J gene, D gene, V gene, CDR3 DNA, CDR3 protein. The D gene is left open where the match is weak. Size is omitted from some rows. Given values are once, few, many or a class for expanded clones.

size: .; J: TRBJ2-7; D: TRBD2; V: TRBV5-4; DNA: TGTGCCAGCAGCTTGGAGGGGACTAGCAGATACGAGCAGTACTTC; CDR3: CASSLEGTSRYEQYF
size: many; J: TRBJ1-2; D: TRBD1; V: TRBV10-3; DNA: TGTGCCATCAGTGGACAGGGGTGGGGCAACTATGGCTACACCTTC; CDR3: CAISGQGWGNYGYTF
size: .; J: TRBJ2-3; D: TRBD1; V: TRBV20-1; DNA: TGCAGTGCTAGGGATGGACAGGGGGCTTGGGATACGCAGTATTTT; CDR3: CSARDGQGAWDTQYF
size: many; J: TRBJ2-7; D: .; V: TRBV11-2; DNA: TGTGCCAGCAGCTTAGATAGTCCCCCCGGGAGTATTTACGAGCAGTACTTC; CDR3: CASSLDSPPGSIYEQYF
size: many; J: TRBJ2-1; D: TRBD2; V: TRBV28; DNA: TGTGCCAGCAGTCCAGTCCGACTAGCGGGAGTTGTAGATGAGCAGTTCTTC; CDR3: CASSPVRLAGVVDEQFF
size: many; J: TRBJ2-1; D: .; V: TRBV7-2; DNA: TGTGCCAGCAGCCAGGGGGGTACTCGGCTCAATGAGCAGTTCTTC; CDR3: CASSQGGTRLNEQFF
size: many; J: TRBJ1-3; D: .; V: TRBV7-8; DNA: TGTGCCAGCAGCTCTCGGGGGACCGGGCTACGCTCTGGAAACACCATATATTTT; CDR3: CASSSRGTGLRSGNTIYF
size: .; J: TRBJ1-2; D: .; V: TRBV7-2; DNA: TGTGCCAGCAGCCCTAGGGGTCGCGGCTACACCTTC; CDR3: CASSPRGRGYTF
size: many; J: TRBJ2-5; D: TRBD2; V: TRBV7-2; DNA: TGTGCCAGCAGCCCCGGACTAGCGGGGGGGCATCGGGAGACCCAGTACTTC; CDR3: CASSPGLAGGHRETQYF
size: many; J: TRBJ2-1; D: TRBD2; V: TRBV12-3/TRBV12-4; DNA: TGTGCCAGCAAGACTAGCGGGGGTTACAATGAGCAGTTCTTC; CDR3: CASKTSGGYNEQFF
size: many; J: TRBJ1-1; D: .; V: TRBV5-1; DNA: TGCGCCAGCAGCTTGCCCGAGAACACTGAAGCTTTCTTT; CDR3: CASSLPENTEAFF
size: many; J: TRBJ1-4; D: .; V: TRBV7-2; DNA: TGTGCCAGCAGCTTTGACATCGGGGGTGGCGAAAAACTGTTTTTT; CDR3: CASSFDIGGGEKLFF
size: few; J: TRBJ1-5; D: TRBD1; V: TRBV10-3; DNA: TGTGCCATCAGTGGGGACAGGGGGAATCAGCCCCAGCATTTT; CDR3: CAISGDRGNQPQHF
size: many; J: TRBJ2-3; D: TRBD2; V: TRBV6-1; DNA: TGTGCCAGTAGCGGGGGTGGGTGGGTGCAGTATTTT; CDR3: CASSGGGWVQYF
size: many; J: TRBJ2-2; D: .; V: TRBV7-2; DNA: TGTGCCAGCACGGACACGAACACCGGGGAGCTGTTTTTT; CDR3: CASTDTNTGELFF
size: many; J: TRBJ1-3; D: .; V: TRBV7-6; DNA: TGTGCCAGCACCACTTACAGGGCCGGAAACCCTCTCCTCTCTGGAAACACCATATATTTT; CDR3: CASTTYRAGNPLLSGNTIYF
size: few; J: TRBJ2-1; D: TRBD2; V: TRBV28; DNA: TGTGCCACCCTCGGGGGGTCTAGCGGGAGGTTTGAGCAGTTCTTC; CDR3: CATLGGSSGRFEQFF
size: many; J: TRBJ2-2; D: TRBD2; V: TRBV19; DNA: TGTGCCAGTCGCCTACGGGGGGGAACGAACACCGGGGAGCTGTTTTTT; CDR3: CASRLRGGTNTGELFF
size: .; J: TRBJ2-5; D: TRBD2; V: TRBV5-6; DNA: TGTGCCAGCAGCGCTGATAGACTAGCTATAGAGACCCAGTACTTC; CDR3: CASSADRLAIETQYF
size: many; J: TRBJ1-1; D: TRBD1; V: TRBV7-2; DNA: TGTGCCAGCAGCTCCCAGGGGGCGAACACTGAAGCTTTCTTT; CDR3: CASSSQGANTEAFF
size: many; J: TRBJ1-2; D: .; V: TRBV7-2; DNA: TGTGCCAGCAGCTTAGTGGGAGGCACCGGCTACACCTTC; CDR3: CASSLVGGTGYTF
size: many; J: TRBJ1-4; D: .; V: TRBV11-2; DNA: TGTGCCAGCAGCTCCCTAGACTCAGGGGCGACTAATGAAAAACTGTTTTTT; CDR3: CASSSLDSGATNEKLFF
size: .; J: TRBJ2-1; D: TRBD1; V: TRBV2; DNA: TGTGCCACACATAGGACAGGAGTCTACAATGAGCAGTTCTTC; CDR3: CATHRTGVYNEQFF
size: many; J: TRBJ1-2; D: .; V: TRBV4-3; DNA: TGCGCCAGCAGCCAAGAAGTCCAGGGTGGCTATGGCTACACCTTC; CDR3: CASSQEVQGGYGYTF
size: many; J: TRBJ1-4; D: .; V: TRBV7-9; DNA: TGTGCCAGCCGGGCCCCGGGACTTCTGGGCACTAATGAAAAACTGTTTTTT; CDR3: CASRAPGLLGTNEKLFF
size: few; J: TRBJ2-2; D: .; V: TRBV7-9; DNA: TGTGCCAGCAGCCCTCGGCAGGGACGGCCCGGGGAGCTGTTTTTT; CDR3: CASSPRQGRPGELFF
size: few; J: TRBJ1-5; D: .; V: TRBV7-2; DNA: TGTGCCAGCAGCTTAGTTGGGCAGGGTCTTCAGCCCCAGCATTTT; CDR3: CASSLVGQGLQPQHF
size: .; J: TRBJ2-4; D: .; V: TRBV28; DNA: TGTGCCAGCAGTTTATGGGTGGGCCTGGACAGCAAAAACATTCAGTACTTC; CDR3: CASSLWVGLDSKNIQYF
size: few; J: TRBJ1-5; D: .; V: TRBV19; DNA: TGTGCCAGTGCCAGGACGTCCAAGGGGCCCCAGCATTTT; CDR3: CASARTSKGPQHF
size: few; J: TRBJ2-2; D: .; V: TRBV28; DNA: TGTGCCAGCGTGGGGGCCCCGAACACCGGGGAGCTGTTTTTT; CDR3: CASVGAPNTGELFF
size: many; J: TRBJ2-5; D: TRBD1; V: TRBV24-1; DNA: TGTGCCACCAGTGATTTTAAAGGGACAGGGTCCGGAGAGACCCAGTACTTC; CDR3: CATSDFKGTGSGETQYF
size: .; J: TRBJ1-6; D: .; V: TRBV20-1; DNA: TGCAGTGCTACCGGGGCAGGGACCTTCTATAATTCACCCCTCCACTTT; CDR3: CSATGAGTFYNSPLHF
size: many; J: TRBJ2-1; D: .; V: TRBV7-6; DNA: TGTGCCAGCAGCTTAAGCAGCGGCTCCTACAATGAGCAGTTCTTC; CDR3: CASSLSSGSYNEQFF
size: many; J: TRBJ2-3; D: TRBD2; V: TRBV7-2; DNA: TGTGCCAGCAGCTTAAGACTAGCGGGGGCGGATACGCAGTATTTT; CDR3: CASSLRLAGADTQYF
size: many; J: TRBJ2-1; D: .; V: TRBV11-2; DNA: TGTGCCAGCAGCTTAGTGTCCCGGGACCGTCGGTTCTTC; CDR3: CASSLVSRDRRFF
size: many; J: TRBJ2-3; D: TRBD2; V: TRBV7-9; DNA: TGTGCCAGCAGCCTTGAGCGGGGGGCCACCACAGATACGCAGTATTTT; CDR3: CASSLERGATTDTQYF
size: .; J: TRBJ1-2; D: .; V: TRBV19; DNA: TGTGCCATCTCGGACGGAGTCTATGGCTACACCTTC; CDR3: CAISDGVYGYTF
size: .; J: TRBJ2-5; D: TRBD2; V: TRBV20-1; DNA: TGCAGTGCTTGGGGTAGCGGGGGGAAAGAGACCCAGTACTTC; CDR3: CSAWGSGGKETQYF
size: many; J: TRBJ1-2; D: TRBD1; V: TRBV19; DNA: TGTGCCAGTAGTAAGGGGCTGGGACAGGACTACTATGGCTACACCTTC; CDR3: CASSKGLGQDYYGYTF
size: .; J: TRBJ1-1; D: .; V: TRBV14; DNA: TGTGCCAGCAGCCTTACTACAGGGTTCTCTGAAGCCTTCTTT; CDR3: CASSLTTGFSEAFF
size: many; J: TRBJ2-1; D: TRBD2; V: TRBV7-2; DNA: TGTGCCAGCAGCTCTAGCGGGGGCCCTAATGAGCAGTTCTTC; CDR3: CASSSSGGPNEQFF
size: many; J: TRBJ2-5; D: .; V: TRBV7-2; DNA: TGTGCCAGCAGCCGAGGGGGGGAGACCCAGTACTTC; CDR3: CASSRGGETQYF
size: .; J: TRBJ2-3; D: TRBD2; V: TRBV20-1; DNA: TGCAGTGCTAGAGACCTTGGGACTAGCGGGAGCACAGATACGCAGTATTTT; CDR3: CSARDLGTSGSTDTQYF
size: .; J: TRBJ2-7; D: .; V: TRBV14; DNA: TGTGCCAGCAGCCAATGGACAGTTCATCTCGACGAGCAGTACTTC; CDR3: CASSQWTVHLDEQYF
size: few; J: TRBJ2-2; D: TRBD2; V: TRBV19; DNA: TGTGCCAGTAGTATACTTGCGGGAGGGCCCGGGGAGCTGTTTTTT; CDR3: CASSILAGGPGELFF
size: many; J: TRBJ2-2; D: .; V: TRBV7-9; DNA: TGTGCCAGCAGCTCAAGAGCGACGGCTGCGAACACCGGGGAGCTGTTTTTT; CDR3: CASSSRATAANTGELFF
size: .; J: TRBJ2-3; D: TRBD2; V: TRBV20-1; DNA: TGCAGTGCTACCCCGGGACTAACCCCTACGCAGTATTTT; CDR3: CSATPGLTPTQYF
size: many; J: TRBJ2-5; D: .; V: TRBV7-9; DNA: TGTGCCAGCAGCGAGATGTACCAAGAGACCCAGTACTTC; CDR3: CASSEMYQETQYF
size: many; J: TRBJ2-6; D: TRBD2; V: TRBV20-1; DNA: TGCAGTGCTAGAAGCGGGACCAGGTACGGGGCCAACGTCCTGACTTTC; CDR3: CSARSGTRYGANVLTF
size: few; J: TRBJ2-7; D: .; V: TRBV6-6; DNA: TGTGCCAGCAGTTGGGGACTCTCGAGCCTGGGGACTCTCCGCTACGAGCAGTACTTC; CDR3: CASSWGLSSLGTLRYEQYF
size: .; J: TRBJ2-3; D: .; V: TRBV4-3; DNA: TGCGCCAGCAGCCAGGAATTACCCGGACAACCTAGGACGCAGTATTTT; CDR3: CASSQELPGQPRTQYF
size: .; J: TRBJ1-3; D: .; V: TRBV4-1; DNA: TGTGCCAGCAGCCCACAGGGAAGAGGGCCTGGAAACACCATATATTTT; CDR3: CASSPQGRGPGNTIYF